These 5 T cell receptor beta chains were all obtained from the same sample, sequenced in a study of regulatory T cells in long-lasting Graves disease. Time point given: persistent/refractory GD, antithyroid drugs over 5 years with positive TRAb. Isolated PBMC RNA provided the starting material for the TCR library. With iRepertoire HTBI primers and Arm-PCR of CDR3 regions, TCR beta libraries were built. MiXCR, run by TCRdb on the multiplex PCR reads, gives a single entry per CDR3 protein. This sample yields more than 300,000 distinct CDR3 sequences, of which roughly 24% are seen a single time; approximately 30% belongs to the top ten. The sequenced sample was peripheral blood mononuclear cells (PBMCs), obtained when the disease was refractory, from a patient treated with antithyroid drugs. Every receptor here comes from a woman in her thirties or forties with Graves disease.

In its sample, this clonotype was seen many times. The CDR3 coding sequence is TGTGCCGTCCAACCGGGACAACCCTCCTACGAGCAGTACTTC. This translates into CAVQPGQPSYEQYF. The chain employs TRBV3-1 and TRBJ2-7; D may be TRBD1 (6 bases). The CDR3 is made up of 14 amino acids. V was shortened by 11 bases and J by 0 bases, with 17 bases between the two germline ends. Germline V gene lookup returns CDR1 LGHDT and CDR2 YNNKEL (reference sequence).

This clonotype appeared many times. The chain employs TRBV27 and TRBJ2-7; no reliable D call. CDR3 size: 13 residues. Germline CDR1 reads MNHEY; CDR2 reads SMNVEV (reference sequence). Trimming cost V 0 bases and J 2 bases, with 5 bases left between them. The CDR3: CASSLSVAYEQYF. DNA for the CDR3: TGTGCCAGCAGTTTATCGGTGGCCTACGAGCAGTACTTC.

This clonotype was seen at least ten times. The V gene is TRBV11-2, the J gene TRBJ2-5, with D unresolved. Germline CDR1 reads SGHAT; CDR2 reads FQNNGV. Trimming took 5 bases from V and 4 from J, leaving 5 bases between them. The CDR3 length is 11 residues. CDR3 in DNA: TGTGCCAGCAGCATCACAGAGACCCAGTACTTC. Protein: CASSITETQYF. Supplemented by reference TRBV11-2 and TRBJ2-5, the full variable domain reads EAGVAQSPRYKIIEKRQSVAFWCNPISGHATLYWYQQILGQGPKLLIQFQNNGVVDDSQLPKDRFSAERLKGVDSTLKIQPAKLEDSAVYLCASSITETQYFGPGTRLLVL.

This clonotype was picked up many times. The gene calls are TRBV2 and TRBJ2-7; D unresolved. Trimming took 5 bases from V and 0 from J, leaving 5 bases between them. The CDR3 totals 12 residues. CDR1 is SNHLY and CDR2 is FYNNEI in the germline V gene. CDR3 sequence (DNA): TGTGCCAGCAGTAGGTACTCCTACGAGCAGTACTTC. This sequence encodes CASSRYSYEQYF.

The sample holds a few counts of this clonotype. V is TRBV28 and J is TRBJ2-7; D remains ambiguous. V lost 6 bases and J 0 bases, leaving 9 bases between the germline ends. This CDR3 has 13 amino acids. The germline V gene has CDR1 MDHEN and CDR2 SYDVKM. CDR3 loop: CASSPDVSYEQYF. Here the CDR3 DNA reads TGTGCCAGCAGCCCGGACGTCTCCTACGAGCAGTACTTC. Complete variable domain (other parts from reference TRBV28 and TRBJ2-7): DVKVTQSSRYLVKRTGEKVFLECVQDMDHENMFWYRQDPGLGLRLIYFSYDVKMKEKGDIPEGYSVSREKKERFSLILESASTNQTSMYLCASSPDVSYEQYFGPGTRLTVT.